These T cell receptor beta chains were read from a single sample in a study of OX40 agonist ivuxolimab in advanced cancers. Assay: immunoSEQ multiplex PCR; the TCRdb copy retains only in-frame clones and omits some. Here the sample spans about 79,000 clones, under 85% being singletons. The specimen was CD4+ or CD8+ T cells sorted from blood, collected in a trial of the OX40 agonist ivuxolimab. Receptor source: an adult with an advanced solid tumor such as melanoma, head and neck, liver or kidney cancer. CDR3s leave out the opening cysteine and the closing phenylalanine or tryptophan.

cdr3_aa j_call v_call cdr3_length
ASSPQGYSYEQY TRBJ2-7 TRBV7-2 12
ASSRGHYEGHEQY TRBJ2-7 TRBV5-4 13
ASSEMSGAWFGTDTQY TRBJ2-3 TRBV6-1 16
ASSPRGTSRGTDTQY TRBJ2-3 TRBV27 15
ASSSWVAGGGEQY TRBJ2-7 TRBV13 13
ASSPEGNGYEQY TRBJ2-7 TRBV6-5 12
ASSFGQGMGTEAF TRBJ1-1 TRBV5-1 13
ASSQHPGGLDYGYT TRBJ1-2 TRBV5-1 14
ASSPQGGHLGELF TRBJ2-2 TRBV7-3 13
AWSGVAGGYEQY TRBJ2-7 TRBV30 12
ASSMVTAFSTGELF TRBJ2-2 TRBV19 14
ASSVQQGVGDTQY TRBJ2-3 TRBV9 13
ASRTLQVNTEAF TRBJ1-1 TRBV6-1 12
ASSYGGNQPQH TRBJ1-5 TRBV6-5 11
ASSRNEAGLAGISEQY TRBJ2-7 TRBV7-2 16
ASSPLWGPTYEQY TRBJ2-7 TRBV28 13
ASSGTSGQQY TRBJ2-7 TRBV2 10
ASSPGLAGRGNEQF TRBJ2-1 TRBV27 14
ASSLALAGGWGRETQY TRBJ2-5 TRBV7-2 16
ATTQGAYEQY TRBJ2-7 TRBV6-5 10
ASSAWTSGGLETQY TRBJ2-5 TRBV7-2 14
ASSVALGTGNTIY TRBJ1-3 TRBV9 13
ASSLTGPETQY TRBJ2-5 TRBV7-2 11
ASSRDRVVGEQY TRBJ2-7 TRBV4-3 12
ASSSGLAVQETQY TRBJ2-5 TRBV5-6 13
ASSDSVRSGGTDTQY TRBJ2-3 TRBV5-4 15
ATSKDRGSGELF TRBJ2-2 TRBV15 12
ASRETGGIGYT TRBJ1-2 TRBV6-1 11
ASSLGRDSSHNEQF TRBJ2-1 TRBV11-2 14
ASSLSGGDHRELF TRBJ2-2 TRBV5-1 13
ASSPNQGGTSGNTIY TRBJ1-3 TRBV18 15
ASSQMNGDRDAF TRBJ1-1 TRBV4-3 12
ASSPASLFSGNTIY TRBJ1-3 TRBV18 14
ASSLGGLGQTYNEQF TRBJ2-1 TRBV13 15
ASSDGTGGTGELF TRBJ2-2 TRBV6-1 13
AWSKGDFT TRBJ1-2 TRBV30 8
ASSQGGRQMNTEAF TRBJ1-1 TRBV4-1 14
ASSGQVKQETQY TRBJ2-5 TRBV2 12
ASTGWGTTGELF TRBJ2-2 TRBV19 12
ASSLASGGSQSSYNEQF TRBJ2-1 TRBV5-5 17
ASSLGRNQPQH TRBJ1-5 TRBV27 11
ASSFGVAGGNEQF TRBJ2-1 TRBV7-2 13
ASRERLEARIEQY TRBJ2-7 TRBV19 13
ASSLRGGFETQY TRBJ2-5 TRBV7-9 12
ASSLGLGAYNEQF TRBJ2-1 TRBV7-9 13
ASSRPGENGYT TRBJ1-2 TRBV18 11
ATSRDIGQETQY TRBJ2-5 TRBV15 12
ASSLGGATVYEQY TRBJ2-7 TRBV5-1 13
ASSLDGSSYEQY TRBJ2-7 TRBV7-9 12
ASSRDFNQPQH TRBJ1-5 TRBV4-3 11
ASRRQGETEAF TRBJ1-1 TRBV4-3 11
ASSPRRKDQDYGYT TRBJ1-2 TRBV19 14
ASRGSTDFYSNQPQH TRBJ1-5 TRBV19 15